The clone carrying this T cell receptor (beta chain) has at least ten counts. With 8 bases clipped from V and 1 base from J, the junction kept 3 bases outside the gene matches. Per the germline V gene, CDR1 is WSHSY and CDR2 is SAAADI. CDR3 size: 13 residues. TCRdb reprocessed the 5' RACE reads via MiXCR and lists one record per CDR3 protein. The table includes about 11,000 distinct CDR3 sequences, 4% to 5.5% detected once. This specimen belongs to a study of early T cells in non-severe SARS-CoV-2 infection. Sequenced material: whole blood. The receptor comes from an adult who was a healthcare worker with PCR-confirmed SARS-CoV-2 infection or an uninfected control (not recorded which). This rearrangement joins TRBV10-2 to TRBJ2-5; 8 bases fit TRBD1. The CDR3 here is CASSGQGQETQYF. CDR3 nucleotide sequence: TGCGCCAGCTCCGGACAGGGCCAAGAGACCCAGTACTTC.